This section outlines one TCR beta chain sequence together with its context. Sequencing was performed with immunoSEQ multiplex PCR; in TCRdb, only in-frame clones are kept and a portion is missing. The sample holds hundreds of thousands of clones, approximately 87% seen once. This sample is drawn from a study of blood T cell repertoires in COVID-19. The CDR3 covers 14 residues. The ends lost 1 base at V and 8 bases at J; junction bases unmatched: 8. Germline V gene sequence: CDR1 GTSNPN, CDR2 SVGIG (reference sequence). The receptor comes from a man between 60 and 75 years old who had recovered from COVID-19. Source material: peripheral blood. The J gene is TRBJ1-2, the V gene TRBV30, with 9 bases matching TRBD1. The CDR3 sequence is CAWSGDRVEGGYTF. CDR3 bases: TGTGCCTGGAGTGGGGACAGGGTAGAGGGAGGCTACACCTTC.